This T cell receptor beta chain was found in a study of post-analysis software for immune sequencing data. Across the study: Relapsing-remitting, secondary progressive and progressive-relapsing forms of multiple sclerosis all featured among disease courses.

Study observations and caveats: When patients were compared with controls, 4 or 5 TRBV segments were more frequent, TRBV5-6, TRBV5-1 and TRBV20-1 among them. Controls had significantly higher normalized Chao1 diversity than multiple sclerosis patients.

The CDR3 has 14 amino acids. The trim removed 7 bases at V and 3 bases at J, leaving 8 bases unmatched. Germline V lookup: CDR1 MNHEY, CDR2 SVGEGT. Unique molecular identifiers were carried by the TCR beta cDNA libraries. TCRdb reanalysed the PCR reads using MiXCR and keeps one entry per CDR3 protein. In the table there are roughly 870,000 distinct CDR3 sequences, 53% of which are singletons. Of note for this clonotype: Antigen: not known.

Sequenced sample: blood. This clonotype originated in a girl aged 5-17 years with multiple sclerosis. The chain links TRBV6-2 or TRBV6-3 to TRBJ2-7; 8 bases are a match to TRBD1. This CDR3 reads CASKKDRECYEQYF. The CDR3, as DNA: TGTGCCAGCAAAAAGGACAGGGAATGCTACGAGCAGTACTTC.